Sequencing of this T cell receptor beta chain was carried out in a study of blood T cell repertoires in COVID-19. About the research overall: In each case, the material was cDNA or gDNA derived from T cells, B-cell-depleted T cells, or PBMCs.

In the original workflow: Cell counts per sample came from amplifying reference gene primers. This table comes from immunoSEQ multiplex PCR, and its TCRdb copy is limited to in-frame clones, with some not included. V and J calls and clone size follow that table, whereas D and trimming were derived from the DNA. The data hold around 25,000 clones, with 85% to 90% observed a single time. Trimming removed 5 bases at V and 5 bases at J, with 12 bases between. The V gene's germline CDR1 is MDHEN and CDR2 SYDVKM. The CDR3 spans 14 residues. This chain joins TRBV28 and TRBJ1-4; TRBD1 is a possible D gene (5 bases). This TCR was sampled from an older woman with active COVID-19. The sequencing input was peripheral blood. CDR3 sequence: CASSLGGRNEKLFF. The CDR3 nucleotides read TGTGCCAGCAGTCTGGGGGGTCGAAATGAAAAACTGTTTTTT.